This TCR beta chain comes out of a study of radiation and T cells in renal cell carcinoma. Measured with immunoSEQ multiplex PCR; TCRdb has only the in-frame clones, and not every one. The data show 60,000 to 65,000 clones, around three quarters seen once. Stated time point: blood 2 weeks post-SBRT. Treatment defined: 15 Gy SBRT to primary tumor, nephrectomy 4 weeks later. In germline, CDR1 is SNHLY, CDR2 FYNNEI. The CDR3 has 16 amino acids. V lost 4 bases and J 2 bases, leaving 15 bases between the germline ends. Sequencing was performed on blood, taken from a patient whose treatment included radiotherapy and nephrectomy. The chain recombines TRBV2 with TRBJ1-5; D might be TRBD1 (5 bases). The sequence derives from a man aged 55 to 70 with renal cell carcinoma. CDR3: CASSGAGGGGNQPQHF. As DNA, the CDR3 is TGTGCCAGCAGTGGGGCTGGTGGAGGGGGCAATCAGCCCCAGCATTTT.